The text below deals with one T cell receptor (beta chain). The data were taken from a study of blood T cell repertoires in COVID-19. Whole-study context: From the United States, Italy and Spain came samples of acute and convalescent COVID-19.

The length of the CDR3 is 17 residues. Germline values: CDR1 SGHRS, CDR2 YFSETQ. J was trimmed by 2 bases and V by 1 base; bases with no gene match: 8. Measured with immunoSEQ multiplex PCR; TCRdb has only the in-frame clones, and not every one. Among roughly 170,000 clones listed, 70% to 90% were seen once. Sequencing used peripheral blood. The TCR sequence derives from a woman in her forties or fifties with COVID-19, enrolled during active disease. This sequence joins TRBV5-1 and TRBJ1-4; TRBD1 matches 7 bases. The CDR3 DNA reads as TGCGCCAGCAGCTTGCGTGTGACAGGGATGACTAATGAAAAACTGTTTTTT. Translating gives CASSLRVTGMTNEKLFF.